The rows below give T cell receptor beta chains drawn from one sample of a study of OX40 agonist ivuxolimab in advanced cancers. Clones were read by immunoSEQ multiplex PCR, and TCRdb kept only the in-frame ones, dropping some. The repertoire holds about 40,000 clones, with about 91% as singletons. This specimen was CD4+ or CD8+ T cells sorted from blood, taken in a trial of the OX40 agonist ivuxolimab. These receptors were obtained from an adult with an advanced solid tumor such as melanoma, head and neck, liver or kidney cancer. The CDR3 runs from the conserved cysteine through the conserved F or W. Each record gives: clone size, V gene, D gene, J gene, CDR3 length, CDR3 protein, CDR3 DNA. D genes are given only for firm matches. Expanded clones are given a class, and other clones once, few, many or no size at all.

>.|TRBV4-1|TRBD2|TRBJ2-7|15
CASSQRLADSYEQYF
TGCGCCAGCAGCCAAAGACTAGCGGACTCCTACGAGCAGTACTTC
>.|TRBV11-2|.|TRBJ2-7|14
CASSLTASSYEQYF
TGTGCCAGCAGCTTGACAGCCTCTTCCTACGAGCAGTACTTC
>.|TRBV27|TRBD2|TRBJ2-7|15
CASSFIAGGADEQYF
TGTGCCAGCAGTTTTATAGCGGGAGGCGCCGACGAGCAGTACTTC
>.|TRBV7-6|TRBD1|TRBJ2-2|16
CASSEAGQGNTGELFF
TGTGCCAGCAGCGAAGCGGGACAGGGGAACACCGGGGAGCTGTTTTTT
>.|TRBV6-1|TRBD1|TRBJ2-7|15
CASNSRGQGANEQYF
TGTGCCAGCAACTCCCGTGGTCAGGGGGCAAACGAGCAGTACTTC
>.|TRBV5-1|.|TRBJ2-2|13
CASSLTNTGELFF
TGCGCCAGCAGCTTGACCAACACCGGGGAGCTGTTTTTT
>.|TRBV6-5|.|TRBJ2-7|15
CASSYSAAGGSEQYF
TGTGCCAGCAGTTACTCTGCGGCAGGGGGGAGCGAGCAGTACTTC
>.|TRBV5-5|.|TRBJ1-5|18
CASSLGIPQGVGNQPQHF
TGTGCCAGCAGCTTGGGGATACCACAGGGTGTAGGCAATCAGCCCCAGCATTTT
>.|TRBV7-3|.|TRBJ2-7|15
CASSFGGGRGYEQYF
TGTGCCAGCAGCTTCGGTGGAGGACGGGGCTACGAGCAGTACTTC
>.|TRBV29-1|.|TRBJ2-7|12
CSAMTGPYEQYF
TGCAGCGCTATGACAGGACCCTACGAGCAGTACTTC
>.|TRBV27|.|TRBJ2-3|14
CASSSPGSTDTQYF
TGTGCCAGCAGTTCCCCAGGGAGCACAGATACGCAGTATTTT
>.|TRBV15|.|TRBJ2-4|13
CATSSRRGDIQYF
TGTGCCACCAGCAGTAGGAGGGGTGACATTCAGTACTTC
>.|TRBV25-1|.|TRBJ2-7|12
CASGLQGYEQYF
TGTGCCAGCGGACTGCAGGGATACGAGCAGTACTTC
>.|TRBV5-6|TRBD1|TRBJ1-5|15
CASSVGQGSNQPQHF
TGTGCCAGCAGCGTGGGACAGGGTAGCAATCAGCCCCAGCATTTT
>.|TRBV4-1|.|TRBJ2-1|15
CASSQAGWWGNEQFF
TGCGCCAGCAGCCAGGCGGGATGGTGGGGGAATGAGCAGTTCTTC
>.|TRBV7-9|.|TRBJ2-1|15
CASSLATVLYNEQFF
TGTGCCAGCAGCTTAGCGACAGTTCTCTACAATGAGCAGTTCTTC
>.|TRBV7-2|.|TRBJ2-5|15
CASSLALNQQETQYF
TGTGCCAGCAGCTTAGCCCTAAATCAACAAGAGACCCAGTACTTC
>once|TRBV7-9|.|TRBJ2-5|17
CASSLWGELGADPSQYF
TGTGCCAGCAGCTTATGGGGCGAATTGGGGGCGGACCCCTCCCAGTACTTC